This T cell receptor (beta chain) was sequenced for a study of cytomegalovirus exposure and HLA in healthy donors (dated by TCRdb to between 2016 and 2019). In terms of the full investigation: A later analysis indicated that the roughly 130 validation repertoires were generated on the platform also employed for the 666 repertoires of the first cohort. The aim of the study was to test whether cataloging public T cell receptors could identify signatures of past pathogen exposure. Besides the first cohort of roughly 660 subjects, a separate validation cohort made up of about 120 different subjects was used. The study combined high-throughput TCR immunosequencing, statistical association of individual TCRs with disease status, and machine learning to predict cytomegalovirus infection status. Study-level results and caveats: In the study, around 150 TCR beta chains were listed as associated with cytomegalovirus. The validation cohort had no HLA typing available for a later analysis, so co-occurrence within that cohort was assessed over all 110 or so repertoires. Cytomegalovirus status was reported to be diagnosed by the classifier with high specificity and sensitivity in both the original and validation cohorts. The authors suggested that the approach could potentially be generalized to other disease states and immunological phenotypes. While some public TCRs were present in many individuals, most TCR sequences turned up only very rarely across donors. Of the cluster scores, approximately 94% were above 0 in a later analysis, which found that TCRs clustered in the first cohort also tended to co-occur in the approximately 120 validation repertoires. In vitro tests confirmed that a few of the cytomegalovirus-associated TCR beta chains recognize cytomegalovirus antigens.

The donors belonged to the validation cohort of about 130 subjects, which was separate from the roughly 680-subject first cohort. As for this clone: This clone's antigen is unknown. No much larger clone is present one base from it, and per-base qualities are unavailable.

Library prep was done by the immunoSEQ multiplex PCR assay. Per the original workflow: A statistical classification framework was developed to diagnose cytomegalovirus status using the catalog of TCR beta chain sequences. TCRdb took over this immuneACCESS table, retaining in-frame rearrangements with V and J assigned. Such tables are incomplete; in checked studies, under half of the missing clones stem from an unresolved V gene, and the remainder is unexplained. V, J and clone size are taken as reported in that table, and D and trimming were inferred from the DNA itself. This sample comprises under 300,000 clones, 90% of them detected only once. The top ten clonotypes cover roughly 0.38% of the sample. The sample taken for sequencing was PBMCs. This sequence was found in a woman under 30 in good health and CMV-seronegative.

The CDR3 protein: CASSVSPRDRGDDYGYTF. The base sequence is TGTGCCAGCAGCGTCTCTCCCCGGGACAGGGGGGACGACTATGGCTACACCTTC. The rearrangement joined TRBV9 to TRBJ1-2, and 11 junctional nucleotides match TRBD1. Spanning cysteine to phenylalanine, the CDR3 consists of 18 amino acids. Only the CDR3 portion is preserved as DNA: 54 bases, with reading frame beginning at the first base. V is trimmed back by 2 bases and J by 3 bases, and the junction contains 12 bases that no gene match accounts for. Looking up the germline V gene yields CDR1 SGDLS and CDR2 YYNGEE.